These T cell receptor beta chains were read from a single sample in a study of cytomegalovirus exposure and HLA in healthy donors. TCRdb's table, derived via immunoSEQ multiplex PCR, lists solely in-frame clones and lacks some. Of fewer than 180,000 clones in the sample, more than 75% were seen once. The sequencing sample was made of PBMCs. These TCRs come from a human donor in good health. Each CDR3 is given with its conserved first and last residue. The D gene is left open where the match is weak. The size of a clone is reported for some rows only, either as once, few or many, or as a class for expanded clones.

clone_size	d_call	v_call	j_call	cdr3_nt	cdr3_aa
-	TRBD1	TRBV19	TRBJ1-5	TGTGCCAGTAGTCCATCCGGGACAGGGGGCCAGCCCCAGCATTTT	CASSPSGTGGQPQHF
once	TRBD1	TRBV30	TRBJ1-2	TGTGCCTGGAGTCGACAGGGGAACTATGGCTACACCTTC	CAWSRQGNYGYTF
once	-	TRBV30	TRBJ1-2	TGTGCCTCTCAAGGACAGCCTTCGGGAGGCTACACCTTC	CASQGQPSGGYTF
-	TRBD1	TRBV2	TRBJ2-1	TGTGCCAGCAGTGAACTGTCTGGGACAGGGGGGCACAATGAGCAGTTCTTC	CASSELSGTGGHNEQFF
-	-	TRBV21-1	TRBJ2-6	TGTGCCAGCAGCTCGTCACAGGGCTCGGCGGCCAACGTCCTGACTTTC	CASSSSQGSAANVLTF
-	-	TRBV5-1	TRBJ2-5	TGCGCCAGCAGCTTCCGGGGTCAAGAGACCCAGTACTTC	CASSFRGQETQYF
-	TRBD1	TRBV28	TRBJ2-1	TGTGCCTCATTTAAGACAGGGAACTACAATGAGCAGTTCTTC	CASFKTGNYNEQFF
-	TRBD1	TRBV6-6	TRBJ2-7	TGTGCCAGCAGCGGACAGGGTGACTCCTACGAGCAGTACTTC	CASSGQGDSYEQYF
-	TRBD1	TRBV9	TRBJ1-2	TGTGCCAGCAGCGCCTCCACAGGGGGTGGCTACACCTTC	CASSASTGGGYTF
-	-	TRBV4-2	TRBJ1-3	TGTGCCAGCAGCCATCGAAAAGAGGACATCCTTCGGAGCTCTGGAAACACCATATATTTT	CASSHRKEDILRSSGNTIYF
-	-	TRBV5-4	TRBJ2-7	TGTGCCAGCAGCTTGTCTTGGGGAGCCTACGAGCAGTACTTC	CASSLSWGAYEQYF
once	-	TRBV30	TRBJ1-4	TGTGCCTGGAGTGTAGAAGCGGGCCAGGCGGAACTGTTTTTT	CAWSVEAGQAELFF
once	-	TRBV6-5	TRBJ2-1	TGTGCCAGCAGCCCCCAAGGGGGCTACAATGAGCAGTTCTTC	CASSPQGGYNEQFF
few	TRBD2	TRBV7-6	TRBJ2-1	TGTGCCAGCAGCTCCGGACTAGCGGGAGTCAATGAGCAGTTCTTC	CASSSGLAGVNEQFF
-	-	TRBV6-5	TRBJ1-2	TGTGCCAGCAGTTACTCCGTAGCGGAGGGCTACACCTTC	CASSYSVAEGYTF
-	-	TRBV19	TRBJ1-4	TGTGCCAGTAGCAGTGGGCTGATTGCAACTAATGAAAAACTGTTTTTT	CASSSGLIATNEKLFF
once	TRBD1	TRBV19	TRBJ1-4	TGTGCCAGTAGTGGACAGGCCGGTTCTGGGAAACTGTTTTTT	CASSGQAGSGKLFF
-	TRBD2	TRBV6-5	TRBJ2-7	TGTGCCAGCAGTAGCGGGAGCGGGTTATACGAGCAGTACTTC	CASSSGSGLYEQYF
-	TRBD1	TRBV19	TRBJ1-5	TGTGCCAGTAGGAAACCAGACAGGGGGAGGAATCAGCCCCAGCATTTT	CASRKPDRGRNQPQHF
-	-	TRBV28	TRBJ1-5	TGTGCCAGCAGTCCCCCGGGGGGTTTGGGTCAGCCCCAGCATTTT	CASSPPGGLGQPQHF
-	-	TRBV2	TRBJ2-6	TGTGCCAGGTCCCTCTCTGGGGCCAACGTCCTGACTTTC	CARSLSGANVLTF
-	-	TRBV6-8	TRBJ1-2	TGTGCCAGCAGTTTTTCCGAGCCCCTCTATGGCTACACCTTC	CASSFSEPLYGYTF